What follows are 29 T cell receptor beta chains derived from one specimen sequenced in a study of early T cells in non-severe SARS-CoV-2 infection. One entry per CDR3 protein, called by TCRdb with MiXCR from the 5' RACE reads. Of approximately 30,000 distinct CDR3 sequences in the sample, roughly 3.9% are singletons; the top ten hold roughly 8.2%. The source material was whole blood. The receptors shown here come from an adult who was a healthcare worker with PCR-confirmed SARS-CoV-2 infection or an uninfected control (not recorded which).

The chain uses TRBV11-3 and TRBJ2-7; D is possibly TRBD1 or TRBD2 (5 bases each). CDR1 SGHNT and CDR2 YENEEA come from the germline V gene. V lost 2 bases and J lost 2, with 13 bases in between. The CDR3 is made up of 15 amino acids. The CDR3 region has the DNA TGTGCCAGCAGCTTAACTGAGACAGCGGCCTACGAGCAGTACTTC. It encodes CASSLTETAAYEQYF.

This clonotype occurred many times. The chain uses TRBV15 and TRBJ2-1; D ambiguous. Germline assignment: CDR1 LNHNV and CDR2 YYDKDF (reference sequence). V lost 5 bases, J lost 10 bases, and 12 bases lay in between. The length of the CDR3 is 12 residues. The CDR3 loop is CATSARFGEQFF. The CDR3 coding sequence is TGTGCCACCAGCGCTCGCTTTGGGGAGCAGTTCTTC.

Many counts were recorded for this clonotype. The J gene is TRBJ2-7, the V gene TRBV5-4; 8 positions agree with TRBD1. The CDR3 length is 14 residues. Trimming took 4 bases from V and 5 from J; bases not matched to a gene: 8. Germline CDR1 SGHNT, CDR2 YYREEE (reference sequence). The CDR3 DNA reads as TGTGCCAGCAGCGAGGACAGGGATGAGAACGAGCAGTACTTC. This sequence encodes CASSEDRDENEQYF.

The rearrangement uses TRBV5-1 and TRBJ2-2; TRBD2 matches 13 bases. The CDR3 totals 16 residues. CDR1 is SGHRS, CDR2 YFSETQ, per germline. V lost 4 bases to trimming and J lost 4 bases; unmatched junction nucleotides: 4. CDR3 amino acids: CASSGGLAGLTGELFF. The CDR3 bases are TGCGCCAGCAGCGGGGGACTAGCGGGACTCACCGGGGAGCTGTTTTTT.

This clonotype was found a few times. The rearrangement joins TRBV4-1 to TRBJ1-4; maybe TRBD1 (6 bases). CDR1 and CDR2 from the germline V gene are MGHRA and YSYEKL. The CDR3 extends over 15 amino acids. The V end lost 5 bases, the J end lost 8 bases, and 18 bases lay between the germline ends. The CDR3 spells CASSRQAPGTEKLFF. CDR3 coding DNA: TGCGCCAGCAGCAGACAGGCTCCCGGAACGGAAAAACTGTTTTTT.

Many counts were recorded for this clonotype. CDR3 nucleotides: TGTGCCAGCAGCTTGGGCGCGGGTTCCGGGGAGCTGTTTTTT. Its protein product is CASSLGAGSGELFF. The rearrangement links TRBV7-3 to TRBJ2-2, with D possibly TRBD2 on 5 matching bases. V lost 3 bases, J lost 6 bases, and 11 bases lay in between. Germline V CDR1 and CDR2: SGHTA, FQGTGA. The CDR3 consists of 14 residues.

The table lists this clonotype with many counts. The V call is TRBV12-3 or TRBV12-4, the J call TRBJ1-1, with TRBD1 matching 7 bases. Trimming took 6 bases from V and 0 from J; bases not matched to a gene: 4. This CDR3 is 14 amino acids long. CDR3 bases: TGTGCCAGCAGGACAGGGATTCTGAACACTGAAGCTTTCTTT. The encoded protein is CASRTGILNTEAFF.

The count of this clonotype is one. Given a much more abundant clone one base away, this may be a read error. This chain's CDR3 is CAGSLGQRPNTGELFF. The CDR3 coding sequence is TGTGCCGGCAGCTTGGGACAGCGGCCCAACACCGGGGAGCTGTTTTTT. The chain employs TRBV7-2 and TRBJ2-2; 7 bases map to TRBD1. The CDR3 contains 16 residues. The germline V gene has CDR1 SGHTA and CDR2 FQGNSA.

V usage is TRBV6-2 or TRBV6-3 and J usage is TRBJ2-7; D is unclear. CDR3 length: 15 amino acids. Trimming removed 6 bases at V and 2 bases at J, with 17 bases between. Germline CDR1 reads MNHEY; CDR2 reads SVGEGT. CDR3 sequence (DNA): TGTGCCAGCAGCAACGGACCTTCAGAGGCCTACGAGCAGTACTTC. It yields the protein CASSNGPSEAYEQYF.

This clonotype came up many times. The chain recombines TRBV11-1 with TRBJ2-7, with D perhaps being TRBD1 or TRBD2 (5 bases each). Germline V gene data show CDR1 as SGHAT and CDR2 as FQDESV (reference sequence). The V end was cut by 3 bases, the J end by 2 bases, with 14 bases between. The CDR3 has 15 amino acids. The CDR3 protein is CASSLFRGTPYEQYF. The CDR3 DNA is TGTGCCAGCAGCTTGTTCCGAGGGACCCCCTACGAGCAGTACTTC.

This clonotype was observed many times. V is TRBV10-2 and J is TRBJ1-6, with D possibly matching TRBD1 (6 bases). The germline CDR1 and CDR2 sequences are WSHSY and SAAADI. This CDR3 has 13 amino acids. Deletions cut 9 bases from V and 9 bases from J, with 15 bases between. The CDR3 is CASKTGFGSPLHF. The CDR3 bases are TGCGCCAGTAAAACAGGGTTTGGTTCACCCCTCCACTTT.

This clonotype was counted at least ten times. The V and J genes are TRBV7-9 and TRBJ2-6; D tentatively fits TRBD1 or TRBD2 (6 bases each). Germline loops: CDR1 SEHNR, CDR2 FQNEAQ (reference sequence). The V and J ends lost 0 bases and 0 bases respectively, with 9 bases between them. The CDR3 loop spans 17 amino acids. The CDR3 protein is CASSLAGGGSGANVLTF. As DNA, the CDR3 is TGTGCCAGCAGCTTAGCAGGGGGAGGCTCTGGGGCCAACGTCCTGACTTTC.

In its sample, this clonotype was seen many times. The rearrangement links TRBV12-3 or TRBV12-4 to TRBJ1-1, with D unresolved. There are 11 residues in the CDR3. Trimming left V 4 bases short and J 7 bases short, with 7 bases between. Written as DNA, the CDR3 is TGTGCCAGCAGTTCTTGGGTTGAAGCTTTCTTT. It yields the protein CASSSWVEAFF.

The sample holds many counts of this clonotype. The genes are TRBV7-9 and TRBJ2-7; D unresolved. From germline, CDR1 is SEHNR and CDR2 FQNEAQ (reference sequence). The CDR3 runs 15 residues. The germline V and J ends were trimmed by 0 bases and 0 bases, with 9 bases remaining between them. CDR3 residues: CASSLAEKSSYEQYF. CDR3 in DNA: TGTGCCAGCAGCTTAGCCGAAAAGAGCTCCTACGAGCAGTACTTC.

This clonotype was detected many times. V and J are TRBV27 and TRBJ1-1, with D hard to call. Trimming removed 3 bases at V and 1 base at J, with 12 bases between. The CDR3 has 15 amino acids. Germline V lookup: CDR1 MNHEY, CDR2 SMNVEV (reference sequence). The CDR3 here is CASSFLSEPNTEAFF. Here the CDR3 DNA reads TGTGCCAGCAGTTTTTTGTCAGAACCGAACACTGAAGCTTTCTTT.

This chain connects TRBV10-3 to TRBJ2-3; TRBD2 matches at 8 bases. CDR1 is ENHRY and CDR2 is SYGVKD in the germline V gene. The CDR3 spans 14 residues. V was clipped by 9 bases and J by 4 bases; unmatched bases: 9. The CDR3, as DNA: TGTGCCATAGGGTCCGGGAGGGCCTCAGATACGCAGTATTTT. Encoded protein: CAIGSGRASDTQYF.

Many counts were recorded for this clonotype. This chain joins TRBV19 and TRBJ2-7, with D maybe TRBD2 (6 bases). Germline V gene data show CDR1 as LNHDA and CDR2 as SQIVND (reference sequence). The V end was cut by 7 bases, the J end by 2 bases, with 15 bases between. CDR3 size: 14 residues. The chain's CDR3 is CASTGGGAAYEQYF. CDR3 in DNA: TGTGCCAGTACCGGGGGTGGGGCCGCCTACGAGCAGTACTTC.

This clonotype occurred many times. The chain joins TRBV5-1 to TRBJ2-7, with 9 bases identical to TRBD1. Germline loops: CDR1 SGHRS, CDR2 YFSETQ. Losses at the gene ends were 0 bases for V and 9 bases for J; bases not matched to a gene: 7. CDR3 length: 14 amino acids. The DNA of the CDR3 is TGCGCCAGCAGCTTGGGACAGGGGGGAGGTCGGCAGTACTTC. It codes for CASSLGQGGGRQYF.

The genes are TRBV19 and TRBJ2-1; perhaps D is TRBD1 or TRBD2 (5 bases each). Germline V lookup: CDR1 LNHDA, CDR2 SQIVND (reference sequence). Between the trimmed V and J ends, which lost 7 bases and 5 bases, there was a span of 24 bases. The CDR3 spans 17 residues. This chain's CDR3 is CASTRSSGALGNNEQFF. Written as DNA, the CDR3 is TGTGCCAGTACCCGCTCTTCCGGGGCTCTAGGGAACAATGAGCAGTTCTTC.

This clonotype was counted at least ten times. V and J are TRBV12-3 or TRBV12-4 and TRBJ1-5; D is unclear. The CDR3 covers 13 residues. V was cut by 6 bases and J by 4 bases, with 10 bases left in between. The CDR3 sequence: CASRETYNQPQHF. Written as DNA, the CDR3 is TGTGCCAGCAGGGAGACATATAATCAGCCCCAGCATTTT.

This clonotype showed up many times. The V gene is TRBV7-9, the J gene TRBJ2-1, with 14 bases identical to TRBD2. V was clipped by 10 bases and J by 8 bases; unmatched bases: 4. Germline V CDR1 and CDR2: SEHNR, FQNEAQ (reference sequence). This CDR3 contains 13 residues. As DNA, the CDR3 is TGTGCCATCGGGACTAGCGGGAGCTATGAGCAGTTCTTC. Amino acids: CAIGTSGSYEQFF.

This clonotype was counted at least ten times. The chain carries TRBV4-2 and TRBJ2-7; 10 bases line up with TRBD2. The CDR3 runs to 16 residues. Trimming removed 0 bases from V and 4 bases from J; junction bases left unmatched: 6. Germline-derived CDR1 and CDR2 are LGHNA and YNFKEQ. CDR3: CASSQDTSGGAYEQYF. The CDR3 region has the DNA TGTGCCAGCAGCCAAGATACAAGCGGGGGGGCTTACGAGCAGTACTTC.

As DNA, the CDR3 is TGCGCCAGCAGCACCATTTGGGGGGGTCAGACCCAGTACTTC. Its protein product is CASSTIWGGQTQYF. The chain recombines TRBV10-2 with TRBJ2-5; 7 bases agree with TRBD2. Trimming at V came to 6 bases and at J to 6 bases, leaving 10 bases not matched to a gene. From germline, CDR1 is WSHSY and CDR2 SAAADI. The CDR3 is 14 amino acids.

The table lists this clonotype with many counts. The V and J genes are TRBV9 and TRBJ2-7, with D tentatively TRBD1 or TRBD2 (5 bases each). V was cut by 0 bases and J by 8 bases, with 12 bases left in between. The germline CDR1 and CDR2 sequences are SGDLS and YYNGEE. The CDR3 has 13 amino acids. The CDR3 spells CASSVVGTNQQYF. CDR3 in DNA: TGTGCCAGCAGCGTAGTTGGGACCAACCAGCAGTACTTC.

Ten or more counts support this clonotype. The V call is TRBV6-4, the J call TRBJ2-1, with D unresolved. V dropped 0 bases and J dropped 5 bases, with 5 bases sitting between them. There are 13 residues in the CDR3. The V gene's germline CDR1 is MRHNA and CDR2 SNTAGT. CDR3: CASSDSTNNEQFF. In DNA, the CDR3 is TGTGCCAGCAGTGACTCGACAAACAATGAGCAGTTCTTC.

This clonotype was recorded at least ten times. This chain links TRBV5-1 with TRBJ2-7, with D perhaps matching TRBD1 (5 bases). Germline-derived CDR1 and CDR2 are SGHRS and YFSETQ. Trimming took 0 bases from V and 4 from J, leaving 11 bases between them. This CDR3 is 14 amino acids long. CDR3 nucleotides: TGCGCCAGCAGCTTGGCCGGGCAGGGATACGAGCAGTACTTC. Encoded protein: CASSLAGQGYEQYF.

This clonotype was seen ten or more times. J is TRBJ2-1 and V is TRBV27; 8 nucleotides agree with TRBD2. The junction had 4 bases not matched to a gene; V was cut back by 1 base and J by 2 bases. The CDR3 is 16 residues long. Germline assignment: CDR1 MNHEY and CDR2 SMNVEV (reference sequence). CDR3 protein: CASSLFRREAYNEQFF. CDR3 DNA sequence: TGTGCCAGCAGTTTATTTAGGCGGGAGGCCTACAATGAGCAGTTCTTC.

This clonotype has at least ten counts. Germline is not matched at one junction end, which may reflect a read error. The chain combines TRBV12-3 or TRBV12-4 with TRBJ2-5; maybe TRBD1 (6 bases). This CDR3 contains 13 residues. The CDR3 protein is CASSLALTGLSNF. DNA of the CDR3: TGTGCCAGCAGTTTAGCGCTAACAGGGTTATCGAACTTC.

This clonotype was observed many times. V gene TRBV7-4 combines with J gene TRBJ2-5; 11 bases match TRBD1. The CDR3 spans 15 residues. CDR1 is SGHVT, CDR2 SQSDAQ, per germline. V shed 10 bases and J 2 bases; nucleotides not matched to a gene: 9. The CDR3 DNA follows: TGTGCCACCGGGACAGGGGGTATACGGCAAGAGACCCAGTACTTC. Amino acid sequence: CATGTGGIRQETQYF.